This T cell receptor beta chain was sequenced for a study of shared clonotypes between healthy human individuals. CD45RA+ naive and CD45RA-negative memory subsets were separated from CD4+ cells. Regarding this clone: Its antigen is not identified.

Study-wide findings and caveats: Clonotypes shared by all four donors outscored non-shared clonotypes in generation probability.

Some clones are missing from TCRdb's copy, which holds only in-frame ones; the method was immunoSEQ multiplex PCR. The table records fewer than 400,000 clones, roughly 70% of them present only once. Trimming cost V 4 bases and J 3 bases, with 19 bases left between them. CDR1 is LGHNA, CDR2 YSLEER, per germline. CDR3 length: 16 amino acids. This receptor was identified in a man aged 30-40 years in good health. The genes are TRBV4-3 and TRBJ2-7, with D tentatively TRBD1 (7 bases). Input material: memory CD4+ T cells sorted from blood. Noted subset: CD45RA-negative fraction. This CDR3 is CASSRAAGTAFYEQYF. CDR3 DNA sequence: TGCGCCAGCAGCCGCGCCGCGGGGACAGCTTTCTACGAGCAGTACTTC.